Sequencing of this T cell receptor (beta chain) was carried out in a study of cytomegalovirus exposure and HLA in healthy donors. Amplification used 60 Vbeta primers and 13 Jbeta primers. TCRdb keeps only in-frame clones here, not all; method: immunoSEQ multiplex PCR. The sample consists of about 160,000 clones, 65% to 85% of them appearing once. The ends were cut back, 4 bases at V and 3 bases at J, with 7 bases in the middle. Germline V CDR1 and CDR2: WSHSY, SAAADI. This CDR3 region has 13 residues. Study-wide findings and caveats: The classifier reportedly diagnosed cytomegalovirus status with high sensitivity and specificity. Among TCR beta chains, those listed as cytomegalovirus-associated numbered about 150.

In its sample, this clone was seen a few times. Its antigen is not identified. This chain connects TRBV10-2 to TRBJ1-5; D call uncertain. The sequencing input was PBMCs. The TCR sequence derives from a man between 35 and 55 years old in good health and CMV-seropositive. The CDR3 loop reads CASSAQYNQPQHF. CDR3 sequence (DNA): TGCGCCAGCAGTGCTCAGTACAATCAGCCCCAGCATTTT.